A selection of T cell receptor beta chains follows, all from one sample in a study of blood T cell repertoires in COVID-19. Assay: immunoSEQ multiplex PCR; the TCRdb copy retains only in-frame clones and omits some. The table has 190,000 or so clones, 90% to 95% seen once. Source material: peripheral blood. These receptor sequences come from a man aged 25-45 years with COVID-19, enrolled during active disease. CDR3s include the opening cysteine and the closing phenylalanine or tryptophan. The D gene is left open where the match is weak. Clone size appears in some rows only: once, few, many, or a class for an expanded clone.

J	size	D	V	CDR3	DNA
TRBJ1-2	-	-	TRBV6-5	CASSYGYSGYGYTF	TGTGCCAGCAGTTATGGGTATTCGGGCTATGGCTACACCTTC
TRBJ1-2	-	-	TRBV10-1	CASSADKNYGYTF	TGCGCCAGCAGTGCAGACAAGAACTATGGCTACACCTTC
TRBJ2-5	-	-	TRBV30	CAWSISETQYF	TGTGCCTGGAGTATCTCAGAGACCCAGTACTTC
TRBJ1-4	-	TRBD1	TRBV7-6	CASSFGTATNEKLFF	TGTGCCAGCAGCTTTGGGACAGCAACTAATGAAAAACTGTTTTTT
TRBJ2-3	-	-	TRBV21-1	CASSKVRQNQFPDTQYF	TGTGCCAGCAGCAAAGTCCGTCAGAATCAGTTTCCAGATACGCAGTATTTT
TRBJ2-4	-	TRBD2	TRBV3-1/TRBV3-2	CASSHGGALAKNIQYF	TGTGCCAGCAGTCACGGGGGGGCCTTGGCCAAAAACATTCAGTACTTC
TRBJ1-2	-	-	TRBV6-1	CASTQVRGSYTF	TGTGCCAGCACCCAAGTTAGGGGGAGCTACACCTTC
TRBJ1-2	-	-	TRBV5-5	CASSLRGDYGYTF	TGTGCCAGCAGCTTGCGAGGTGACTATGGCTACACCTTC
TRBJ2-1	-	TRBD2	TRBV3-1/TRBV3-2	CASSHGTSGYLSYNEQFF	TGTGCCAGCAGCCACGGGACTAGCGGGTACCTCTCCTACAATGAGCAGTTCTTC
TRBJ1-2	-	TRBD1	TRBV2	CASRGDRDLRYGYTF	TGTGCCAGCAGGGGGGACAGGGATTTAAGATATGGCTACACCTTC
TRBJ1-1	-	TRBD1	TRBV9	CASSDPGTGSINTEAFF	TGTGCCAGCAGCGATCCCGGGACAGGGTCTATAAACACTGAAGCTTTCTTT
TRBJ2-2	once	TRBD2	TRBV5-1	CASSLLLAGGNTGELFF	TGCGCCAGCAGCTTGTTACTAGCGGGGGGTAACACCGGGGAGCTGTTTTTT
TRBJ1-6	-	TRBD1	TRBV6-5	CATPGRSGGNSPLHF	TGTGCCACCCCGGGCCGGTCAGGGGGTAATTCACCCCTCCACTTT